Described below is a single TCR beta chain sequence and its context. Measured with immunoSEQ multiplex PCR; TCRdb has only the in-frame clones, and not every one. The table records 130,000 or so clones, about 88% of them present only once. Trimming at V came to 0 bases and at J to 0 bases, leaving 2 bases not matched to a gene. Germline CDR1 and CDR2: SGHNT and YYREEE (reference sequence). The CDR3 spans 15 residues. These data originate in a study of control samples from healthy donors and cancer patients. The sample was blood. The gene calls are TRBV5-4 and TRBJ2-7; 8 bases map to TRBD1. This TCR came from a man aged 50 to 60 in good health. CDR3 protein: CASSLGTGSSYEQYF. CDR3 sequence (DNA): TGTGCCAGCAGCTTGGGGACAGGGAGCTCCTACGAGCAGTACTTC.